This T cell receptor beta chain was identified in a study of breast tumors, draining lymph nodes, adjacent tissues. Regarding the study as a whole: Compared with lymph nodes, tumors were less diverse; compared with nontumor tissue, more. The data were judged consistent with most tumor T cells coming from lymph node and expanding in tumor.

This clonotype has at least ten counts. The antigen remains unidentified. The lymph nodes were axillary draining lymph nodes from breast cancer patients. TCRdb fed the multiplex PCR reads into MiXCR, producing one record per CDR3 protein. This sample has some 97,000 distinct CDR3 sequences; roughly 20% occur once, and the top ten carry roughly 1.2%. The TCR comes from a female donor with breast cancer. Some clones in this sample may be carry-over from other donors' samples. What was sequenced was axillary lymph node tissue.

The CDR3 region is CASSRQGLETQYF. The CDR3 DNA follows: TGTGCCAGTAGTCGGCAGGGGTTAGAGACCCAGTACTTC. V gene TRBV19 combines with J gene TRBJ2-5, with D possibly TRBD1 on 6 matching bases. Between the trimmed V and J ends, which lost 5 bases and 4 bases, there was a span of 11 bases. The CDR3 consists of 13 residues. The germline V gene encodes CDR1 LNHDA and CDR2 SQIVND (reference sequence).